This T cell receptor (beta chain) originates from a study of vaccination effects on CD4 cells after COVID-19. As for the study in general: All participants had two doses of either the BNT162b2 or mRNA-1273 vaccine. General study points: Whether induced by infection or by vaccine, clones showed marked clonal contraction late after vaccination.

On this clone itself: Antigen: not known.

With the ViraFEST assay, the study expanded antigen-specific CD4+ T cells using viral peptide pools, then sequenced them. CD4+ T cells were isolated after around 9 days of culture. Vaccine recipients lacked prior SARS-CoV-2 infection and had negative nucleocapsid antibodies. Researchers reported culturing 1.5 million to 2 million PBMC in each well, adding roughly 10 IU/ml IL-2 and 9 to 10 ug/ml peptides. Each culture had half its medium swapped for IL-2 medium on days 3 and 7. The CDR3 is made up of 15 amino acids. Per germline, CDR1 MDHEN and CDR2 SYDVKM. Trimming shortened V by 3 bases and J by 4 bases, and 13 bases separated the two germline ends. Profiled with immunoSEQ multiplex PCR; TCRdb holds only in-frame clones, not every one. In the table there are roughly 63,000 clones, 80% of which are singletons.

The V gene is TRBV28, the J gene TRBJ1-5, with D tentatively TRBD1 (5 bases). The source is a human donor who received a COVID-19 vaccine. The starting material was CD4+ T cells from PBMCs cultured with SARS-CoV-2 spike peptides, obtained before COVID-19 vaccination. CDR3 loop: CASSFSGQTNQPQHF. The CDR3 nucleotides are TGTGCCAGCAGTTTTAGTGGACAAACGAATCAGCCCCAGCATTTT.